This TCR beta chain was sequenced during a study of cytomegalovirus exposure and HLA in healthy donors. Study information: In a later analysis, the approximately 110 validation repertoires were reported to have used the same platform as the approximately 670 first-cohort repertoires.

Only in-frame clones appear in the TCRdb table, and some are missing; sequencing was by immunoSEQ multiplex PCR. In the table there are over 100,000 clones, 85% to 90% of which are singletons. A note on this clone: Its cognate antigen is unknown.

The approximately 120-subject validation cohort, separate from the approximately 670-subject first cohort, included the donors. Per the germline V gene, CDR1 is SGHTA and CDR2 is FQGTGA. V lost 4 bases and J lost 8, with 14 bases in between. There are 14 residues in the CDR3. Study outcomes and limitations: Many donors carried some public TCRs, although rarity characterized most TCR sequences. A list of 164 TCR beta chains associated with cytomegalovirus was given.

The chain recombines TRBV7-3 with TRBJ2-2; D is perhaps TRBD2 (6 bases). The receptor was isolated from a woman between 18 and 29 years old in good health and CMV-seropositive. The sample taken for sequencing was PBMCs. CDR3 in DNA: TGTGCCAGCAGCTCAGGACGGGGGATGGGGGAGCTGTTTTTT. Protein: CASSSGRGMGELFF.